The clone carrying this T cell receptor (beta chain) counts as medium-sized (0.01 to 0.1%). Its antigen is unknown. The data belong to a study of metastatic and nonmetastatic thyroid tumors. Background on the study: It was across blood and tumor or nodule tissue from malignant and benign thyroid patients that repertoires were compared. Findings and limits, study-wide: Malignant thyroid tumors reportedly had TCR beta diversity that was significantly higher than in benign nodules, in blood and tumor.

The germline gives CDR1 DFQATT, CDR2 SNEGSKA (reference sequence). V trimming: 4 bases; J trimming: 2 bases; junction bases outside the gene matches: 10. The CDR3 spans 15 residues. In the authors' workflow: A papillary thyroid cancer distant-metastasis classifier was built from CDR3 differences across clinicopathological groups. TCRdb re-clonotyped the PCR reads through MiXCR. The V and J calls were not made by the authors but by TCRdb's processing. Here the sample spans under 9,500 clones, about 25% being singletons. Patients were all untreated before their thyroid surgery. Material for sequencing was adjacent normal tissue. The sequence derives from a female donor with papillary thyroid cancer or a benign thyroid nodule (not recorded which). Some clones in this sample may be carry-over from other donors' samples. This chain connects TRBV20-1 to TRBJ1-1; 7 nucleotides line up with TRBD1. The CDR3 sequence is CSATPGTADNTEAFF. Written as DNA, the CDR3 is TGCAGTGCTACACCCGGGACAGCCGACAACACTGAAGCTTTCTTT.